Presented here are 15 T cell receptor beta chains from one specimen sequenced in a study of cytomegalovirus exposure and HLA in healthy donors. With 60 Vbeta and 13 Jbeta primers, the PCR was carried out. Here immunoSEQ multiplex PCR was the method, and the copy in TCRdb shows in-frame clones only, minus some. The sample has about 150,000 clones; roughly 78% are singletons. Sequenced sample: PBMCs. The receptor set was obtained from a woman aged 50 to 60 in good health and CMV-seropositive.

The chain has TRBV18 and TRBJ1-6; the match to TRBD1 covers 8 bases. Trimming at V came to 4 bases and at J to 7 bases, leaving 6 bases not matched to a gene. The germline V gene has CDR1 KGHSH and CDR2 LQKENI. The CDR3 sequence is 15 residues long. The DNA for the CDR3 is TGTGCCAGCTCACTACTGGACAGGGCCAATTCACCCCTCCACTTT. This gives the protein CASSLLDRANSPLHF.

The chain has TRBV5-4 and TRBJ1-1, with D unresolved. V was pared by 4 bases and J by 2 bases, with 15 bases between. Germline CDR1 and CDR2: SGHNT and YYREEE (reference sequence). The CDR3 extends over 15 amino acids. CDR3 in DNA: TGTGCCAGCAGCCCGGGAGGGCCCCGCAACACTGAAGCTTTCTTT. Its protein product is CASSPGGPRNTEAFF.

The chain employs TRBV6-5 and TRBJ2-7, with 7 bases that match TRBD1. Germline V gene sequence: CDR1 MNHEY, CDR2 SVGAGI. The CDR3 consists of 12 residues. The V gene end was trimmed by 6 bases and the J gene end by 3 bases; junction bases not matched to a gene: 2. The chain's CDR3 is CASSRDSYEQYF. DNA of the CDR3: TGTGCCAGCAGCCGGGACAGCTACGAGCAGTACTTC.

This chain uses TRBV2 with TRBJ1-2; D is uncertain. Trimming pared 5 bases from V and 8 bases from J, leaving 12 bases between. Germline lookup yields CDR1 SNHLY and CDR2 FYNNEI. The CDR3 contains 12 residues. The DNA for the CDR3 is TGTGCCAGCAGTAGCATCTCTTACGGCTACACCTTC. It specifies CASSSISYGYTF.

This clone was observed a single time. The chain links TRBV4-1 to TRBJ2-7; 9 positions match TRBD1. This CDR3 contains 14 residues. Germline loops: CDR1 MGHRA, CDR2 YSYEKL. Germline trimming cut 0 bases from V and 7 bases from J; bases unmatched to any gene: 4. The CDR3 bases are TGCGCCAGCAGCCAAGATAACAGGGGGCGAGAGCAGTACTTC. It is translated as CASSQDNRGREQYF.

This chain links TRBV5-1 with TRBJ2-7; TRBD1 aligns across 7 bases. The V segment lost 4 bases and the J segment 2 bases; nucleotides outside the gene matches: 6. The CDR3 is 14 residues long. The germline gives CDR1 SGHRS, CDR2 YFSETQ. The CDR3 DNA reads TGCGCCAGCAGCGGGGGACAGAGGGCCTACGAGCAGTACTTC. It codes for CASSGGQRAYEQYF.

A few counts support this clone. V is TRBV5-1 and J is TRBJ1-6, with 8 bases that match TRBD1. The CDR3 length is 14 residues. Germline V gene sequence: CDR1 SGHRS, CDR2 YFSETQ. The J segment lost 8 bases and the V segment lost 6 bases, leaving 7 bases of the junction unmatched. CDR3 sequence (DNA): TGCGCCAGCAAGGAGGGACAGGTAGATTCACCCCTCCACTTT. Protein: CASKEGQVDSPLHF. Together with reference TRBV5-1 and TRBJ1-6, the CDR3 gives the full variable domain: KAGVTQTPRYLIKTRGQQVTLSCSPISGHRSVSWYQQTPGQGLQFLFEYFSETQRNKGNFPGRFSGRQFSNSRSEMNVSTLELGDSALYLCASKEGQVDSPLHFGNGTRLTVT.

J is TRBJ2-5 and V is TRBV5-1, with 8 bases fitting TRBD2. The J call is in doubt because the DNA end fits TRBJ2-7 better. The CDR3 totals 13 residues. Germline CDR1 SGHRS, CDR2 YFSETQ. CDR3 residues: CASSFGGGYEQYF. The CDR3 DNA reads TGCGCCAGCAGCTTCGGGGGGGGTTACGAGCAGTACTTC.

The chain carries TRBV10-3 and TRBJ1-4; 8 positions match TRBD1. The CDR3 is 15 residues long. Germline V gene lookup returns CDR1 ENHRY and CDR2 SYGVKD. V lost 6 bases to trimming and J lost 3 bases; unmatched junction nucleotides: 6. The CDR3 here is CAISELGQANEKLFF. CDR3 DNA sequence: TGTGCCATCAGCGAACTGGGACAGGCTAATGAAAAACTGTTTTTT.

J is TRBJ2-7 and V is TRBV11-1, with 7 bases fitting TRBD1. Losses at the gene ends were 4 bases for V and 0 bases for J; bases not matched to a gene: 6. Germline V lookup: CDR1 SGHAT, CDR2 FQDESV (reference sequence). The CDR3 length is 15 residues. The CDR3 spells CASSSGTASSYEQYF. In DNA, the CDR3 is TGTGCCAGCAGCTCCGGGACAGCGAGCTCCTACGAGCAGTACTTC.

The rearrangement uses TRBV7-6 and TRBJ1-2, with D perhaps TRBD1 (5 bases). Trimming pared 5 bases from V and 4 bases from J, leaving 14 bases between. Germline CDR1 SGHVS, CDR2 FNYEAQ. The CDR3 extends over 14 amino acids. This CDR3 reads CASSPNLGGYGYTF. The CDR3 DNA follows: TGTGCCAGCAGCCCGAACCTGGGGGGCTATGGCTACACCTTC.

The rearrangement joins TRBV2 to TRBJ1-5; TRBD1 is a possible D gene (5 bases). The germline gives CDR1 SNHLY, CDR2 FYNNEI. This CDR3 has 15 amino acids. V lost 4 bases and J 5 bases, leaving 15 bases between the germline ends. The CDR3 protein is CASSGPGGKYQPQHF. The CDR3 nucleotides are TGTGCCAGCAGTGGGCCCGGGGGTAAATATCAGCCCCAGCATTTT.

The chain couples TRBV10-3 to TRBJ1-1; D is uncertain. Between the trimmed V and J ends, which lost 4 bases and 1 base, there was a span of 13 bases. In germline, CDR1 is ENHRY, CDR2 SYGVKD. This CDR3 spans 15 amino acids. The CDR3 protein is CAISAPGRENTEAFF. The CDR3 DNA follows: TGTGCCATCAGTGCGCCAGGCAGAGAGAACACTGAAGCTTTCTTT.

CDR3 nucleotide sequence: TGTGCCAGTAGTATAGATACAGGGAGGGTGTCAATGAACACTGAAGCTTTCTTT. Amino acids: CASSIDTGRVSMNTEAFF. The chain has TRBV19 and TRBJ1-1, with a tentative D call TRBD1 (6 bases). The CDR3 runs to 18 residues. Germline-derived CDR1 and CDR2 are LNHDA and SQIVND (reference sequence). Between the trimmed V and J ends, which lost 0 bases and 0 bases, there was a span of 17 bases.

The gene calls are TRBV5-6 and TRBJ2-7, with 13 bases that match TRBD2. This CDR3 comprises 16 residues. Germline CDR1 is SGHDT and CDR2 is YYEEEE. The V and J ends lost 4 bases and 7 bases, in that order; junction bases with no gene match: 11. CDR3 DNA sequence: TGTGCCAGCAGCGCCCGGACTAGCGGGGGCTTCTTAGAGCAGTACTTC. It codes for CASSARTSGGFLEQYF.